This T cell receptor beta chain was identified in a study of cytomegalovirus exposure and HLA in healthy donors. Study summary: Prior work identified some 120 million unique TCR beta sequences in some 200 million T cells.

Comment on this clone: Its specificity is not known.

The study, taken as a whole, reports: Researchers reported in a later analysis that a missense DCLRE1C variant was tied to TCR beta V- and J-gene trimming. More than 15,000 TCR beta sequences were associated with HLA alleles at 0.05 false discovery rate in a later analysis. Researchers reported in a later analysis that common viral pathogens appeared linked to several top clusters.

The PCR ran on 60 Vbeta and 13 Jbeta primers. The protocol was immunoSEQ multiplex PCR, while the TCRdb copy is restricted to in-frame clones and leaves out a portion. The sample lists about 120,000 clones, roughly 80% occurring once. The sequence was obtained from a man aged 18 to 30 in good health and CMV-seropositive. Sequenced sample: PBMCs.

CDR3 loop: CASSSGTGTDTQYF. DNA of the CDR3: TGTGCCAGCAGTTCTGGGACAGGCACAGATACGCAGTATTTT. The J gene is TRBJ2-3, the V gene TRBV6-5, with TRBD1 matching over 7 bases. CDR3 length equals 14 residues. From germline, CDR1 is MNHEY and CDR2 SVGAGI. V gave up 4 bases and J gave up 1 base; unmatched junction bases: 2.